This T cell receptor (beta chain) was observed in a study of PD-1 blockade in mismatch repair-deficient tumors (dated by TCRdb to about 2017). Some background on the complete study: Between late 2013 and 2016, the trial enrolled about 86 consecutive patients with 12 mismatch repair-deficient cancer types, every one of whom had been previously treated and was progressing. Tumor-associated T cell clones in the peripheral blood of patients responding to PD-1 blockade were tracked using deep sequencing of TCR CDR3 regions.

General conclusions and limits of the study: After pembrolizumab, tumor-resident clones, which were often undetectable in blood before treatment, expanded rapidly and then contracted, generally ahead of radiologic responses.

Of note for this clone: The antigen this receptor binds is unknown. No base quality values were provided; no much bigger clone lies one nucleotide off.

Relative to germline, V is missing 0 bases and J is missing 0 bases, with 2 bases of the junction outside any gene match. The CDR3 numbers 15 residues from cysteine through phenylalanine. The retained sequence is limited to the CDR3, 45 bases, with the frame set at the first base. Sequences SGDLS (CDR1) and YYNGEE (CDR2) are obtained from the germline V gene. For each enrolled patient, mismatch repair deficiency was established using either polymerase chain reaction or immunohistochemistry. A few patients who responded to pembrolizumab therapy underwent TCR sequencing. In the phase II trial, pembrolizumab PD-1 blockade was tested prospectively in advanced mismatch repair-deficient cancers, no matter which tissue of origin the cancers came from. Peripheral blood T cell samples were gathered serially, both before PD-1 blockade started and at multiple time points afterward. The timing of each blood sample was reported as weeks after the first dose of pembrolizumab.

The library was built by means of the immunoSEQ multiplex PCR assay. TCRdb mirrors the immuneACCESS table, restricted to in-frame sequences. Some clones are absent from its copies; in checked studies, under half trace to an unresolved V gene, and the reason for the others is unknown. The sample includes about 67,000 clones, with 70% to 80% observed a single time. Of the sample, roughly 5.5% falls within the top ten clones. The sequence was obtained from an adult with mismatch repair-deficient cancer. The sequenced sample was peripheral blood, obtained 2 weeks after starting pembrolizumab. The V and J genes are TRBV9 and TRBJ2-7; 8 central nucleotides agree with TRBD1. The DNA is TGTGCCAGCAGCGTAGGTGACAGGGGCTCCTACGAGCAGTACTTC. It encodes CASSVGDRGSYEQYF.